This is a list of T cell receptor beta chains from one sample in a study of blood T cell repertoires in COVID-19. The data were produced by immunoSEQ multiplex PCR, yet TCRdb's version contains in-frame clones alone and is incomplete. Counted here are 150,000 to 200,000 clones, 82% occurring once; the ten biggest clones make up 6.5% to 9%. The sample taken for sequencing was peripheral blood. The receptors shown here come from a woman in her forties with COVID-19, enrolled during active disease. CDR3s include the opening cysteine and the closing phenylalanine or tryptophan. A D gene is named only where the DNA matches it firmly. A clone size is listed for some rows: how often the clone was seen (once, few, many), or a class if it is expanded.

V	J	D	size	CDR3	DNA
TRBV18	TRBJ1-2	-	-	CASSPGGSKGYTF	TGTGCCAGCTCACCGGGCGGGTCTAAGGGCTACACCTTC
TRBV7-7	TRBJ1-1	-	-	CASSRDRNTEAFF	TGTGCTAGCAGCCGAGACAGGAACACTGAAGCTTTCTTT
TRBV30	TRBJ2-1	-	-	CAWSGANNEQFF	TGTGCCTGGAGTGGGGCAAACAATGAGCAGTTCTTC
TRBV6-6	TRBJ2-1	-	-	CASRNREGYNEQFF	TGTGCCAGCAGAAACAGGGAAGGCTACAATGAGCAGTTCTTC
TRBV7-8	TRBJ2-1	TRBD2	-	CAIGASGNNEQFF	TGTGCCATAGGGGCTAGCGGAAACAATGAGCAGTTCTTC
TRBV4-1	TRBJ1-5	TRBD1	-	CASSQDYAGGEQPQHF	TGCGCCAGCAGCCAAGATTATGCAGGGGGCGAACAGCCCCAGCATTTT
TRBV4-1	TRBJ2-6	TRBD1	-	CASSQSRTGTGGFAGANVLTF	TGCGCCAGCAGCCAATCTAGAACCGGGACAGGGGGCTTCGCTGGGGCCAACGTCCTGACTTTC
TRBV27	TRBJ2-1	-	once	CASSALGRYNEQFF	TGTGCCAGCAGCGCACTAGGGAGATACAATGAGCAGTTCTTC
TRBV28	TRBJ1-2	-	-	CASSAGEERGYTF	TGTGCCAGCAGTGCCGGGGAGGAGCGTGGCTACACCTTC
TRBV11-2	TRBJ1-3	-	-	CASSSLFNRVSGNTIYF	TGTGCCAGCAGCTCCCTCTTTAACAGGGTCTCTGGAAACACCATATATTTT
TRBV10-1	TRBJ2-2	TRBD1	-	CASSRTGGSTGELFF	TGCGCCAGCAGTAGGACAGGGGGAAGTACCGGGGAGCTGTTTTTT
TRBV11-3	TRBJ2-1	-	-	CASSSGGSSYNEQFF	TGTGCCAGCAGCTCAGGGGGGAGCTCCTACAATGAGCAGTTCTTC
TRBV14	TRBJ2-5	-	-	CASSPRLGAGETQYF	TGTGCCAGCAGCCCTCGGTTGGGGGCCGGTGAGACCCAGTACTTC
TRBV3-1/TRBV3-2	TRBJ1-2	-	-	CASSPQTRGAGYGYTF	TGTGCCAGCAGCCCGCAGACACGGGGGGCGGGCTATGGCTACACCTTC
TRBV6-2/TRBV6-3	TRBJ1-5	TRBD1	few	CASSYQGGYQPQHF	TGTGCCAGCAGTTATCAGGGGGGTTATCAGCCCCAGCATTTT
TRBV15	TRBJ1-4	TRBD1	-	CATSSEGGSTNEKLFF	TGTGCCACCAGCAGCGAAGGGGGCTCAACTAATGAAAAACTGTTTTTT
TRBV5-6	TRBJ2-3	TRBD2	once	CASSWGLLGNTQYF	TGTGCCAGCAGCTGGGGACTACTCGGGAATACGCAGTATTTT
TRBV2	TRBJ2-2	TRBD1	once	CASRRTGVATGELFF	TGTGCCAGCAGGAGGACAGGGGTCGCCACCGGGGAGCTGTTTTTT
TRBV19	TRBJ2-7	-	-	CASSIGTGTYEQYF	TGTGCCAGTAGTATAGGTACAGGTACCTACGAGCAGTACTTC
TRBV10-3	TRBJ1-1	-	-	CAISESGTLNTEAFF	TGTGCCATCAGTGAAAGTGGGACATTAAACACTGAAGCTTTCTTT
TRBV5-1	TRBJ2-1	TRBD2	-	CASSLGLARDNEQFF	TGCGCCAGCAGCTTAGGACTAGCGAGAGACAATGAGCAGTTCTTC
TRBV12-3/TRBV12-4	TRBJ1-5	-	-	CASSLMGGPQHF	TGTGCCAGCAGTTTAATGGGGGGGCCCCAGCATTTT
TRBV20-1	TRBJ1-1	TRBD1	-	CSASPPGQGGQSTEAFF	TGCAGTGCTAGTCCGCCTGGACAGGGTGGTCAGAGCACTGAAGCTTTCTTT
TRBV18	TRBJ2-1	-	-	CASSPDLDAYNEQFF	TGTGCCAGCTCACCGGACTTGGACGCCTACAATGAGCAGTTCTTC
TRBV28	TRBJ1-2	TRBD1	-	CASSSIERDRVYGYTF	TGTGCCAGCAGTTCTATAGAAAGGGACAGGGTATATGGCTACACCTTC
TRBV5-1	TRBJ2-1	TRBD1	-	CASSPGTGVLIDEQFF	TGCGCCAGCAGCCCGGGGACAGGGGTCTTAATTGATGAGCAGTTCTTC
TRBV14	TRBJ2-1	TRBD2	once	CASSPLGAGGPYNEQFF	TGTGCCAGCAGCCCCTTGGGAGCGGGAGGCCCCTACAATGAGCAGTTCTTC
TRBV6-5	TRBJ1-5	-	-	CAGGHGAHQPQHF	TGTGCCGGGGGACACGGTGCGCATCAGCCCCAGCATTTT
TRBV19	TRBJ2-1	TRBD2	few	CASSILSPLAGVYSEQFF	TGTGCCAGTAGTATTCTTTCCCCACTAGCGGGAGTTTATAGTGAGCAGTTCTTC
TRBV30	TRBJ1-1	TRBD1	-	CAWDRGPVGAFF	TGTGCCTGGGACAGGGGGCCGGTTGGGGCTTTCTTT
TRBV27	TRBJ1-5	TRBD1	few	CASSLLGRGQPQHF	TGTGCCAGCAGTTTATTGGGCAGGGGGCAGCCCCAGCATTTT
TRBV29-1	TRBJ2-3	TRBD2	-	CSVASGSSDTQYF	TGCAGCGTTGCTAGCGGGAGTTCAGATACGCAGTATTTT
TRBV27	TRBJ1-2	-	-	CASSTNRAPYGYTF	TGTGCCAGCAGTACAAACAGGGCCCCCTATGGCTACACCTTC
TRBV11-3	TRBJ2-7	TRBD1	-	CASSRGQDSYEQYF	TGTGCCAGCAGCAGGGGACAGGACTCCTACGAGCAGTACTTC
TRBV28	TRBJ2-7	TRBD1	-	CASSLGGTGADEQYF	TGTGCCAGCAGTTTAGGGGGGACAGGGGCGGACGAGCAGTACTTC
TRBV12-3/TRBV12-4	TRBJ1-2	-	-	CASSPRRYGYTF	TGTGCCAGCAGTCCCCGTCGGTATGGCTACACCTTC
TRBV18	TRBJ1-1	-	-	CASSNNPPNTEAFF	TGTGCCAGCTCAAACAATCCACCGAACACTGAAGCTTTCTTT
TRBV5-6	TRBJ1-5	-	-	CASSGGHLSNQPQHF	TGTGCCAGCAGCGGGGGACACCTTAGCAATCAGCCCCAGCATTTT
TRBV9	TRBJ2-4	TRBD2	-	CASTLASSGPQNIQYF	TGTGCCAGCACCCTAGCTTCTAGCGGACCCCAAAACATTCAGTACTTC